These T cell receptor beta chains were read from a single sample in a study of CD8+ T cells in alopecia areata. TCRdb's table, derived via immunoSEQ multiplex PCR, lists solely in-frame clones and lacks some. This sample has around 140,000 clones, with 49% found just once. The sequencing used CD8+ T cells sorted from blood, collected at week 0. The receptor set was obtained from a human donor with alopecia areata. CDR3s include the opening cysteine and the closing phenylalanine or tryptophan. D genes are given only for firm matches. Clone size is not always given. Where it is, it says once, few, many or a class for expanded clones.

cdr3_length: 17; v_call: TRBV27; d_call: .; j_call: TRBJ2-2; clone_size: .; cdr3_aa: CASSGELAVANTGELFF; cdr3_nt: TGTGCCAGCAGTGGGGAACTAGCAGTTGCGAACACCGGGGAGCTGTTTTTT
cdr3_length: 14; v_call: TRBV7-6; d_call: TRBD1; j_call: TRBJ1-1; clone_size: .; cdr3_aa: CASSSGQTNTEAFF; cdr3_nt: TGTGCCAGCAGCTCGGGACAGACTAACACTGAAGCTTTCTTT
cdr3_length: 13; v_call: TRBV11-2; d_call: .; j_call: TRBJ1-2; clone_size: .; cdr3_aa: CASSSTGSYGYTF; cdr3_nt: TGTGCCAGCAGCTCCACCGGGAGCTATGGCTACACCTTC
cdr3_length: 15; v_call: TRBV5-1; d_call: TRBD1; j_call: TRBJ1-1; clone_size: .; cdr3_aa: CASSSDRGLHTEAFF; cdr3_nt: TGCGCCAGCAGCTCGGACAGGGGGCTTCACACTGAAGCTTTCTTT
cdr3_length: 18; v_call: TRBV15; d_call: .; j_call: TRBJ2-3; clone_size: .; cdr3_aa: CATSRDPAWEGGTDTQYF; cdr3_nt: TGTGCCACCAGCAGAGATCCTGCCTGGGAGGGGGGCACAGATACGCAGTATTTT
cdr3_length: 13; v_call: TRBV9; d_call: .; j_call: TRBJ1-1; clone_size: .; cdr3_aa: CAAQQAGEAEAFF; cdr3_nt: TGTGCCGCACAACAGGCTGGGGAGGCTGAAGCTTTCTTT
cdr3_length: 15; v_call: TRBV27; d_call: .; j_call: TRBJ1-5; clone_size: few; cdr3_aa: CASSLSQGSNQPQHF; cdr3_nt: TGTGCCAGCAGTTTATCACAGGGAAGCAATCAGCCCCAGCATTTT
cdr3_length: 14; v_call: TRBV6-1; d_call: .; j_call: TRBJ2-7; clone_size: .; cdr3_aa: CASSEGQALYEQYF; cdr3_nt: TGTGCCAGCAGTGAAGGACAGGCGCTGTACGAGCAGTACTTC
cdr3_length: 15; v_call: TRBV13; d_call: TRBD1; j_call: TRBJ1-1; clone_size: .; cdr3_aa: CASSPKGARNTEAFF; cdr3_nt: TGTGCCAGCAGCCCAAAGGGGGCGCGGAACACTGAAGCTTTCTTT
cdr3_length: 13; v_call: TRBV25-1; d_call: .; j_call: TRBJ2-5; clone_size: .; cdr3_aa: CASSEGDIGTQYF; cdr3_nt: TGTGCCAGCAGTGAAGGGGACATCGGGACCCAGTACTTC
cdr3_length: 14; v_call: TRBV9; d_call: .; j_call: TRBJ1-6; clone_size: .; cdr3_aa: CASSSEGRVSPLHF; cdr3_nt: TGTGCCAGCAGCTCGGAGGGCAGGGTTTCACCCCTCCACTTT
cdr3_length: 14; v_call: TRBV6-5; d_call: .; j_call: TRBJ2-5; clone_size: .; cdr3_aa: CASSLLGGAETQYF; cdr3_nt: TGTGCCAGCAGCCTACTGGGGGGGGCAGAGACCCAGTACTTC
cdr3_length: 13; v_call: TRBV27; d_call: .; j_call: TRBJ1-3; clone_size: few; cdr3_aa: CASSPFGGNTIYF; cdr3_nt: TGTGCCAGCAGTCCTTTCGGCGGAAACACCATATATTTT
cdr3_length: 15; v_call: TRBV9; d_call: .; j_call: TRBJ2-7; clone_size: .; cdr3_aa: CASSVGAGNSYEQYF; cdr3_nt: TGTGCCAGCAGCGTAGGGGCAGGGAATTCCTACGAGCAGTACTTC
cdr3_length: 17; v_call: TRBV25-1; d_call: .; j_call: TRBJ2-3; clone_size: .; cdr3_aa: CASSELAGARGTDTQYF; cdr3_nt: TGTGCCAGCAGTGAATTGGCTGGGGCGCGGGGCACAGATACGCAGTATTTT
cdr3_length: 13; v_call: TRBV9; d_call: .; j_call: TRBJ2-7; clone_size: .; cdr3_aa: CASSVGPAYEQYF; cdr3_nt: TGTGCCAGCAGCGTAGGGCCAGCCTACGAGCAGTACTTC
cdr3_length: 14; v_call: TRBV4-2; d_call: .; j_call: TRBJ1-1; clone_size: once; cdr3_aa: CASSQDGVYAEAFF; cdr3_nt: TGTGCCAGCAGCCAAGATGGGGTGTACGCTGAAGCTTTCTTT
cdr3_length: 15; v_call: TRBV6-6; d_call: .; j_call: TRBJ1-2; clone_size: .; cdr3_aa: CASGHQAGDNYGYTF; cdr3_nt: TGTGCCAGCGGTCACCAGGCAGGGGACAACTATGGCTACACCTTC
cdr3_length: 16; v_call: TRBV2; d_call: TRBD2; j_call: TRBJ2-4; clone_size: .; cdr3_aa: CTSRWTSGGTKNIQYF; cdr3_nt: TGTACCAGCAGATGGACTAGCGGGGGTACCAAAAACATTCAGTACTTC
cdr3_length: 15; v_call: TRBV29-1; d_call: .; j_call: TRBJ1-4; clone_size: .; cdr3_aa: CSAVEVLPTNEKLFF; cdr3_nt: TGCAGCGCCGTTGAGGTATTACCAACTAATGAAAAACTGTTTTTT
cdr3_length: 15; v_call: TRBV5-6; d_call: TRBD1; j_call: TRBJ1-6; clone_size: .; cdr3_aa: CASSWGQGDGSPLHF; cdr3_nt: TGTGCCAGCAGCTGGGGACAGGGCGATGGTTCACCCCTCCACTTT
cdr3_length: 15; v_call: TRBV4-1; d_call: TRBD2; j_call: TRBJ2-2; clone_size: .; cdr3_aa: CASSLRAGDSGELFF; cdr3_nt: TGCGCCAGCAGCCTGAGGGCGGGGGATTCCGGGGAGCTGTTTTTT
cdr3_length: 16; v_call: TRBV4-1; d_call: .; j_call: TRBJ2-3; clone_size: few; cdr3_aa: CASSQVPRPGTDTQYF; cdr3_nt: TGCGCCAGCAGCCAAGTCCCTAGACCGGGCACAGATACGCAGTATTTT